The T cell receptor beta chain described here comes from a study of blood T cell repertoires in COVID-19. Study-level information: Collection of acute and convalescent COVID-19 samples took place in the United States, Italy and Spain. Nucleic acid was either cDNA or gDNA, and it came from T cells, B-cell-depleted T cells, or PBMCs.

The V gene's germline CDR1 is SGHTA and CDR2 FQGTGA. V was clipped by 3 bases and J by 3 bases; unmatched bases: 7. This CDR3 spans 15 amino acids. Per the original methods: Nucleated cell counts were estimated from reference gene primer amplification. Using immunoSEQ multiplex PCR, the repertoire was profiled, and TCRdb retains in-frame clones only, with some absent. D and trimming were read from the DNA, whereas the V and J calls and clone size are those reported in that table. The sample contains 330,000 or so clones, approximately 86% of which appear only once. Seattle researchers signed up patients amid active infection and tracked them longitudinally.

The V and J genes are TRBV7-3 and TRBJ1-2; 7 bases align to TRBD1. The receptor comes from a young man with COVID-19, enrolled during active disease. The specimen sequenced was peripheral blood. DNA for the CDR3: TGTGCCAGCAGCTTGAACTCCGGGACAGACTATGGCTACACCTTC. Translated: CASSLNSGTDYGYTF.